This TCR beta chain was sequenced for a study of T-cell reconstitution after alpha-beta-depleted transplantation in children (dated by TCRdb to 2015 to 2016). Turning to the overall study: Using TCR repertoire profiling, the study quantitatively followed how T-cell immune reconstitution unfolded in children after TCRalphabeta/CD19-depleted allogeneic hematopoietic cell transplantation.

The library was built by means of PCR. TCRdb names Illumina HiSeq 2500 as the instrument used. To normalize quantification of the TCRbeta repertoire, the TCR libraries were built with molecular barcoding that relied on unique molecular identifiers. TCRdb reran the public reads through fastp at Q25 and MiXCR, keeping productive beta chains. Duplicate CDR3 protein sequences are folded into a single record with the most common DNA and genes. Here the sample has a few hundred thousand distinct CDR3 sequences; 10% to 15% occur a single time. Of the sample, over 2% is held by the ten largest clones. Study-wide findings and limitations: In some patients, high TCRbeta diversity at day 60 was attributed to recipient T cells and intrathymic progenitors that had survived conditioning. The apparently early alphabetaT-cell count recovery about two months after transplant was reportedly dependent on only several hundred rapidly expanded clones derived from non-depleted graft cells. The frequencies of hyperexpanded clones fell over the following months, and after one year, T-cell counts and TCRbeta diversity were mostly attributed to newly produced T cells.

This clonotype showed up many times. The antigen it recognizes is unknown. Per-nucleotide qualities are absent, and no much larger clonotype sits a single base away. V is cut by 2 bases and J by 5 bases, and the space between the germline ends is 9 bases. CDR1 MDHEN and CDR2 SYDVKM are derived from the germline V gene. The CDR3 spans 14 residues, from the cysteine through the phenylalanine. Only the CDR3 part of the read is kept: 42 bases, read in frame from the first base. This sample's treatment or condition label indicates: allogeneic hematopoietic cell transplantation with graft depleted of TCRalphabeta T cells and CD19 B cells. The children who served as transplant recipients had been given grafts of TCRalphabeta/CD19-depleted allogeneic hematopoietic cells.

This TCR was sampled from a male patient aged 10-17 years who had a stem cell transplant for acute myeloid leukemia, so the T cells may come from the graft donor. The sequences come from PBMCs, mostly from graft donor cells, collected 360 days after TCRalphabeta/CD19-depleted stem cell transplant. The rearrangement joined TRBV28 to TRBJ2-2, with TRBD1 tentatively as D gene (5 bases match). The CDR3 reads CASSLPTVTGELFF. The nucleotide sequence reads TGTGCCAGCAGTTTACCGACAGTAACCGGGGAGCTGTTTTTT.